This paragraph covers one T cell receptor (beta chain) sequence. No antigen is known for it. The data were taken from a study of CXCR3-negative and CXCR3-positive naive CD8 T cells. The authors made the TRB cDNA libraries by 5' RACE using UMI labels. After re-calling the 5' RACE reads, TCRdb lists one entry per CDR3 protein, DNA absent. Its clone listing holds 100,000 to 150,000 distinct CDR3 sequences. General observations from the study: Naive CXCR3-positive cells had TRB CDR3s more hydrophobic than those of CXCR3-negative naive cells. Memory cells showed distinct TRBV-TRBJ patterns, while the two naive subsets matched. Fresh PBMCs served for most assays, and CXCR3 expression fell partially after cryopreservation.

Looked up from germline, CDR1 is SGDLS and CDR2 is YYNGEE. There are 15 residues in the CDR3. This receptor was obtained from a human donor in good health. Some clones in this sample may be carry-over from other donors' samples. This sequence joins TRBV9 and TRBJ2-7; TCRdb picks TRBD2, but there is no DNA to check that call. The specimen sequenced was naive CXCR3- CD8+ T cells from blood. Documented subset: CD45RO-CCR7+CD27+CD95- naive CD8+ T cells lacking CXCR3 (TNR3-). The CDR3 spells CASSPWGTSGYEQYF.